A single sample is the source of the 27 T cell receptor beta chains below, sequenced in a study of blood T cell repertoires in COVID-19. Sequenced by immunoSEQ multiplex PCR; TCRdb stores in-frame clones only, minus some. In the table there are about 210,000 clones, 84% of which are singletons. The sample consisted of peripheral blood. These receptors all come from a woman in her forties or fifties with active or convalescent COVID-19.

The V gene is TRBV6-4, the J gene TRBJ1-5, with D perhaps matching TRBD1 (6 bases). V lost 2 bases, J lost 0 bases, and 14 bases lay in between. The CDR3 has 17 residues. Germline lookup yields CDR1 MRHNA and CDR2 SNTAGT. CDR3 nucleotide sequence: TGTGCCAGCAGTGACCCCGGGACACCTAATAGCAATCAGCCCCAGCATTTT. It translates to CASSDPGTPNSNQPQHF.

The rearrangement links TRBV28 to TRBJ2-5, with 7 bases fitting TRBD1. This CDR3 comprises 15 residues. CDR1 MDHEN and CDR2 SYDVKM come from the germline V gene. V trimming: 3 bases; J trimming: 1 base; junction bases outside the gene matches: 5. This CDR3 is CASSLGQSPQETQYF. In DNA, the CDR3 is TGTGCCAGCAGTTTGGGACAGTCTCCCCAAGAGACCCAGTACTTC. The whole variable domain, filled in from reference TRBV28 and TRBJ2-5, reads DVKVTQSSRYLVKRTGEKVFLECVQDMDHENMFWYRQDPGLGLRLIYFSYDVKMKEKGDIPEGYSVSREKKERFSLILESASTNQTSMYLCASSLGQSPQETQYFGPGTRLLVL.

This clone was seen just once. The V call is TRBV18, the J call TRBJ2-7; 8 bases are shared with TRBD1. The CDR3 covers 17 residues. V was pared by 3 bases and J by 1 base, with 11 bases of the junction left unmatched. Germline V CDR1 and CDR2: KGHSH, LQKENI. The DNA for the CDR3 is TGTGCCAGCTCACCCTCCCTGGCAGGGGACAGGTCCTACGAGCAGTACTTC. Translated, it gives CASSPSLAGDRSYEQYF.

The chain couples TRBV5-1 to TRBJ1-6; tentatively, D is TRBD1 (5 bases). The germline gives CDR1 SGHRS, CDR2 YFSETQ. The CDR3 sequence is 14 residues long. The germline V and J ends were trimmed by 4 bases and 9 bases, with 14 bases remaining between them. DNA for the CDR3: TGCGCCAGCAGCCAGCCAGGTACAGGTTCACCCCTCCACTTT. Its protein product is CASSQPGTGSPLHF.

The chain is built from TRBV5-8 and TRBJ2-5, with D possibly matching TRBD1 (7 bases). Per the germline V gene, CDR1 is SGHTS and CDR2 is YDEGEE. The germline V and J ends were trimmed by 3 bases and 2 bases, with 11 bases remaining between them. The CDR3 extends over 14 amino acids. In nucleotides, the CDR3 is TGTGCCAGCAGCTGGGGGGACAGACAAGAGACCCAGTACTTC. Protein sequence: CASSWGDRQETQYF.

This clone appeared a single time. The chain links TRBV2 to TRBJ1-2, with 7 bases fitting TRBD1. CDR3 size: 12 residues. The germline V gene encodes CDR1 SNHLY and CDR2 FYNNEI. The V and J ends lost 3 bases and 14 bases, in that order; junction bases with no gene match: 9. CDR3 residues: CASSETGPPKTF. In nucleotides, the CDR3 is TGTGCCAGCAGTGAGACAGGGCCCCCGAAGACCTTC.

The chain's CDR3 is CATRPGQNTEAFF. CDR3 bases: TGTGCCACTAGGCCGGGACAGAACACTGAAGCTTTCTTT. J is TRBJ1-1 and V is TRBV10-3; tentative D call: TRBD1 (6 bases). Germline loops: CDR1 ENHRY, CDR2 SYGVKD. CDR3 size: 13 residues. V lost 10 bases and J 1 base, leaving 13 bases between the germline ends.

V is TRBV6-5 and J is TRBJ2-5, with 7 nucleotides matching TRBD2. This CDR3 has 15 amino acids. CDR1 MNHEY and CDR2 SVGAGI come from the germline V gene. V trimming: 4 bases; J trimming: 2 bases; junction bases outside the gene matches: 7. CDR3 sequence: CASSLTLAVQETQYF. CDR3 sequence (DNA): TGTGCCAGCAGTTTGACCCTAGCGGTGCAAGAGACCCAGTACTTC.

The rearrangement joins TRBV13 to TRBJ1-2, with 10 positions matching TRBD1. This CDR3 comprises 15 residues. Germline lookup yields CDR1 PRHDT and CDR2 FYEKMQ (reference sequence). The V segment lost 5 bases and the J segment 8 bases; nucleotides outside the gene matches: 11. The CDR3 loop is CASSHRGQGSKGYTF. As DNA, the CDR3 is TGTGCCAGCAGCCATAGGGGACAGGGGTCGAAGGGCTACACCTTC.

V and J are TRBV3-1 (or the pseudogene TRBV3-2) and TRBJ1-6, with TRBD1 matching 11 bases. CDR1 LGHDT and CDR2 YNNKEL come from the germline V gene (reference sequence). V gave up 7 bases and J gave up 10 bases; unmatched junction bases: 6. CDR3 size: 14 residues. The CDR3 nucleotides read TGTGCCAGCAAAAGGGGACAGGGGGTATCACCCCTCCACTTT. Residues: CASKRGQGVSPLHF.

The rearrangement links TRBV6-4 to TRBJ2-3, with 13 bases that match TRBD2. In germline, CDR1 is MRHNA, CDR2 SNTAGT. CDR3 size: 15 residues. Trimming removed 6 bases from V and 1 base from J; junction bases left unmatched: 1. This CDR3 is CASSGLAGGTDTQYF. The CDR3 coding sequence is TGTGCCAGCAGCGGACTAGCGGGAGGCACAGATACGCAGTATTTT.

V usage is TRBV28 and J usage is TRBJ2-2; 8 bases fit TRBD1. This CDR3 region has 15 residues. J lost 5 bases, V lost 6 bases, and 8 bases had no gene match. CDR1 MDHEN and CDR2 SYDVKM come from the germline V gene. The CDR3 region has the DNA TGTGCCAGCAGCTATCAGGGGGCTGGAACCGGGGAGCTGTTTTTT. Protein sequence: CASSYQGAGTGELFF.

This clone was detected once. The CDR3 DNA reads as TGTGCCAGCAGCTCGAGAGGAGGGGATCTTGAGACCCAGTACTTC. It is translated as CASSSRGGDLETQYF. J is TRBJ2-5 and V is TRBV11-2; possibly TRBD2 for D (6 bases). CDR1 SGHAT and CDR2 FQNNGV come from the germline V gene. V was clipped by 4 bases and J by 5 bases, with 17 bases between them. CDR3 length: 15 amino acids.

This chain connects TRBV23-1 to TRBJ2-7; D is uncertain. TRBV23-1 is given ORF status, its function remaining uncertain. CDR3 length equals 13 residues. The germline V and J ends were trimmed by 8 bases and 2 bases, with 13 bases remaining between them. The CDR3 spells CASLVNSAYEQYV. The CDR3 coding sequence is TGCGCCAGCCTCGTAAACAGTGCCTACGAGCAGTACGTC.

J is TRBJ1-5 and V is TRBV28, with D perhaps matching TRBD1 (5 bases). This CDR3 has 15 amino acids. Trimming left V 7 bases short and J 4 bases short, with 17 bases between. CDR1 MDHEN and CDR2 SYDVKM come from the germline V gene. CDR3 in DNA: TGTGCCAGCAACTTCGGCGGGGGAGCTAATCAGCCCCAGCATTTT. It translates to CASNFGGGANQPQHF.

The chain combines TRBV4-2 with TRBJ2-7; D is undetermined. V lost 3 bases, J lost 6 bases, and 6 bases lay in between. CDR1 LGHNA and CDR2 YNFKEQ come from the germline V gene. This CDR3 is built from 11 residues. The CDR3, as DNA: TGTGCCAGCAGCCAGAATAGCGAGCAGTACTTC. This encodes CASSQNSEQYF.

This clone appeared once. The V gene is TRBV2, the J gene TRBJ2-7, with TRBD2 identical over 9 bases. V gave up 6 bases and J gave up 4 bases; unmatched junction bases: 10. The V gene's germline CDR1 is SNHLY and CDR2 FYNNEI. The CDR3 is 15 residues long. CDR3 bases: TGTGCCAGCAGCGGTAGCGGGGGTCGGGCTTACGAGCAGTACGTC. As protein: CASSGSGGRAYEQYV.

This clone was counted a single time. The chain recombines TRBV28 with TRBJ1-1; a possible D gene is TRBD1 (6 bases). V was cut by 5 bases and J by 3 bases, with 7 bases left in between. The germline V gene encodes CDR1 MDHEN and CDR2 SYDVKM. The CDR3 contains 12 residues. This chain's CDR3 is CASSTGHTEAFF. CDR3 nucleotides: TGTGCCAGCAGTACAGGGCACACTGAAGCTTTCTTT.

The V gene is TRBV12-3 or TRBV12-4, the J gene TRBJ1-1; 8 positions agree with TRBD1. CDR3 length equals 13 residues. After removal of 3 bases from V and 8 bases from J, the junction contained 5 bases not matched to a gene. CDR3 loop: CASSLSRDREAFF. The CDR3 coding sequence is TGTGCCAGCAGTTTGTCCCGGGACAGGGAAGCTTTCTTT.

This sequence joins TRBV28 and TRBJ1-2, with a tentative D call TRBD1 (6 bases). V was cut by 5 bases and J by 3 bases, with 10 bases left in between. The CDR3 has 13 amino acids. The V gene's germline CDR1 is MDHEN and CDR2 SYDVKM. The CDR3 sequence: CASSPQGHYGYTF. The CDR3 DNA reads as TGTGCCAGCAGTCCACAGGGTCACTATGGCTACACCTTC.

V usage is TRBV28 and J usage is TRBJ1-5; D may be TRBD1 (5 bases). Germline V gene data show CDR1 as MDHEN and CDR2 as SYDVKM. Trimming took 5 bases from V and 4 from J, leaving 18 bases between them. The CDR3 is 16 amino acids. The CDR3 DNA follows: TGTGCCAGCAGTCCTACCCTCCCCCGGGGGAATCAGCCCCAGCATTTT. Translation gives CASSPTLPRGNQPQHF.

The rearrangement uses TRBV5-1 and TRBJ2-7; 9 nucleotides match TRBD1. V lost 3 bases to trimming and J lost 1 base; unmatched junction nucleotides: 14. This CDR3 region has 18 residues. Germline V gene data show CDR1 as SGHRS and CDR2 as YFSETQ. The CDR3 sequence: CASSSEPGQGNFSYEQYF. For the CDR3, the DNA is TGCGCCAGCAGCTCGGAACCGGGACAGGGCAATTTTTCCTACGAGCAGTACTTC.

Written as DNA, the CDR3 is TGTGCCGGAGGACAGGCTAATGAGCAGTTCTTC. This sequence encodes CAGGQANEQFF. V and J are TRBV6-5 and TRBJ2-1; the match to TRBD1 covers 7 bases. Germline CDR1 and CDR2: MNHEY and SVGAGI. J gave up 7 bases and V 11 bases, and 5 bases lay outside the gene matches. This CDR3 contains 11 residues.

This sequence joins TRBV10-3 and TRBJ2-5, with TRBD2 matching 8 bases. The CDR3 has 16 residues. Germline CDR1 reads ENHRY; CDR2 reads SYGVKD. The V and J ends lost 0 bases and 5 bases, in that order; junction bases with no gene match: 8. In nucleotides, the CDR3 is TGTGCCATCAGTGAGTCGATGGGACTAGTCGCGGAGACCCAGTACTTC. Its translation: CAISESMGLVAETQYF.

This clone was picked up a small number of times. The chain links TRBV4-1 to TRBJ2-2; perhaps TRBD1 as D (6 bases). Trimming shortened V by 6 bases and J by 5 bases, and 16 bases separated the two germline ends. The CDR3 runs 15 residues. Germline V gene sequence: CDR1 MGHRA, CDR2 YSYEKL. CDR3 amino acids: CASSKGDRSTGELFF. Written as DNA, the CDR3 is TGCGCCAGCAGTAAGGGGGATCGATCGACCGGGGAGCTGTTTTTT.

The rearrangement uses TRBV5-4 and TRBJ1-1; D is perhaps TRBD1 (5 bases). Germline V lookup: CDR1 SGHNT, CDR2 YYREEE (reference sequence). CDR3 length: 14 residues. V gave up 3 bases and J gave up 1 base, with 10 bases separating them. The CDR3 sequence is CASSSQVKNTEAFF. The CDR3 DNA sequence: TGTGCCAGCAGCTCACAGGTGAAGAACACTGAAGCTTTCTTT.

CDR3 region: CAYRPSSGTGEKFGRGYV. CDR3 nucleotides: TGTGCCTACCGGCCGTCGAGTGGGACAGGGGAGAAATTCGGTCGGGGATACGTC. This chain uses TRBV24-1 with TRBJ2-7, with 10 bases fitting TRBD1. Germline V gene data show CDR1 as KGHDR and CDR2 as SFDVKD. The CDR3 totals 18 residues. V lost 12 bases, J lost 13 bases, and 32 bases stayed unmatched.